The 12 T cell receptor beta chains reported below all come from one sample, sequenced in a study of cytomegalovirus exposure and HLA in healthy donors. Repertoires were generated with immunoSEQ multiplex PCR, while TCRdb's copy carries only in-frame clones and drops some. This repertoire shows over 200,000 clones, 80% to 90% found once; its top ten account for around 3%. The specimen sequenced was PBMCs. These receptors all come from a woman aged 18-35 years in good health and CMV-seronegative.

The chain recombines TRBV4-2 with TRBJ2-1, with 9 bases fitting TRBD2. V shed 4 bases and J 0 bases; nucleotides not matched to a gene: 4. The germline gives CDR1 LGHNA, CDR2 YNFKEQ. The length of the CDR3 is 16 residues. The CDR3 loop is CASSRYSGSSYNEQFF. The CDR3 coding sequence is TGTGCCAGCAGCCGGTATAGCGGGAGCTCCTACAATGAGCAGTTCTTC.

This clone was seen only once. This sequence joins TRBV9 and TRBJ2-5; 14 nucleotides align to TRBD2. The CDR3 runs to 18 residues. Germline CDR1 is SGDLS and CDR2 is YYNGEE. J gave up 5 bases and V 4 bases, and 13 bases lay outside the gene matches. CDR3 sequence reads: CASSPRLRLAGGSETQYF. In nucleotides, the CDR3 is TGTGCCAGCAGCCCCCGCCTGAGACTAGCGGGAGGGTCGGAGACCCAGTACTTC.

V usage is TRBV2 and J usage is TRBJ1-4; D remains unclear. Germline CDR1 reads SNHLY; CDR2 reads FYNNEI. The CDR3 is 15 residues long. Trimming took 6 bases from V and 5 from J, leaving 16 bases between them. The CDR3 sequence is CASSLADGLNEKLFF. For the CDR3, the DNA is TGTGCCAGCAGCTTGGCTGACGGGTTAAATGAAAAACTGTTTTTT.

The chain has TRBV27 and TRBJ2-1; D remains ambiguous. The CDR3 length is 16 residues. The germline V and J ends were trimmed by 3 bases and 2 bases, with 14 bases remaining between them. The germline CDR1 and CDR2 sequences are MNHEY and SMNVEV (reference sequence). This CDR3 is CASSFLTSGTYNEQFF. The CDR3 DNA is TGTGCCAGCAGTTTTCTTACTTCCGGTACCTACAATGAGCAGTTCTTC.

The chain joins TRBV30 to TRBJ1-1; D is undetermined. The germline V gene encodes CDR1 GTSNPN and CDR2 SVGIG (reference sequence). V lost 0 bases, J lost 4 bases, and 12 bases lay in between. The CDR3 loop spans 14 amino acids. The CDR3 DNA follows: TGTGCCTGGAGTGTATGGGCAAATTTCACTGAAGCTTTCTTT. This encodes CAWSVWANFTEAFF.

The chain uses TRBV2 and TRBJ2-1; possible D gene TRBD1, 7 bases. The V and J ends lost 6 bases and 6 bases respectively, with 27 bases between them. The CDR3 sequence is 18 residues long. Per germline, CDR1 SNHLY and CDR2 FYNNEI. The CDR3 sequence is CASSPRATMAGGGNEQFF. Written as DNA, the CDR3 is TGTGCCAGCAGCCCCCGCGCGACGATGGCAGGGGGAGGCAATGAGCAGTTCTTC.

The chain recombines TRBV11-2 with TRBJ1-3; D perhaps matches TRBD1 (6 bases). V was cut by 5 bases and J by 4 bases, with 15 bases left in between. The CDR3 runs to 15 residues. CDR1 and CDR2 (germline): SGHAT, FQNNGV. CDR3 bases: TGTGCCAGCAGCCTCCCGACAGGACGGGGAAACACCATATATTTT. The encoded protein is CASSLPTGRGNTIYF.

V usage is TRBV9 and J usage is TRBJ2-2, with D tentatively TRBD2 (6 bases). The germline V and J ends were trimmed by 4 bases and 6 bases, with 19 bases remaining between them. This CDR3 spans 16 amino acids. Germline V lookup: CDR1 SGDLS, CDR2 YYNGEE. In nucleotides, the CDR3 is TGTGCCAGCAGCCTAAAAAGGGCCCCGGGGGCCGGGGAGCTGTTTTTT. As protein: CASSLKRAPGAGELFF.

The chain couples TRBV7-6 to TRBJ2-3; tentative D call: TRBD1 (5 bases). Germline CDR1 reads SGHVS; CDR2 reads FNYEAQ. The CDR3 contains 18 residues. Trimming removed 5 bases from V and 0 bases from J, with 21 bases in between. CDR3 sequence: CASSHSPDNPLSTDTQYF. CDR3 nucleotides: TGTGCCAGCAGCCACTCCCCGGACAACCCGCTTAGCACAGATACGCAGTATTTT.

This CDR3 reads CASRRFQQGTYEQYF. CDR3 DNA sequence: TGTGCCAGCAGGAGATTCCAACAGGGGACCTACGAGCAGTACTTC. V is TRBV2 and J is TRBJ2-7; TRBD1 agrees at 7 bases. The CDR3 covers 15 residues. V lost 6 bases to trimming and J lost 2 bases; unmatched junction nucleotides: 10. CDR1 SNHLY and CDR2 FYNNEI come from the germline V gene.

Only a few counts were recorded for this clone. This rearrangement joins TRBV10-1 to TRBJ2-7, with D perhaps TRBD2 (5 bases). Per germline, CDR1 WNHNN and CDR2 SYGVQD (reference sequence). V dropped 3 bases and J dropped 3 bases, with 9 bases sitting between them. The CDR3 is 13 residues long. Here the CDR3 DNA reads TGCGCCAGCAGTGAATCCGGGATCTACGAGCAGTACTTC. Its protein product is CASSESGIYEQYF.

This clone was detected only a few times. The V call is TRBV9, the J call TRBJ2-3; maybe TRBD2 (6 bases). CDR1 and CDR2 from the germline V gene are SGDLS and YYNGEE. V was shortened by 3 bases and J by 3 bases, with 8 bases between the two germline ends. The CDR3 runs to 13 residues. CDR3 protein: CASSAGSTDTQYF. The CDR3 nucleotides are TGTGCCAGCAGCGCCGGGAGTACAGATACGCAGTATTTT.